A single sample is the source of the 7 T cell receptor beta chains below, sequenced in a study of blood T cells in healthy people across ages. Combining a sample-barcoded 5' primer with a J-beta primer mix, a second PCR ran for about 7 to 11 cycles. TCRdb itself ran the 5' RACE reads through MiXCR, one entry per CDR3 protein. In the table there are just over 800,000 distinct CDR3 sequences, about 62% of which are singletons. Sequenced sample: blood. The receptors stem from a man aged 25 to 45 in good health.

This chain links TRBV7-2 with TRBJ2-1; no clear D. This CDR3 spans 13 amino acids. Per germline, CDR1 SGHTA and CDR2 FQGNSA. V lost 2 bases and J lost 9, with 11 bases in between. In DNA, the CDR3 is TGTGCCAGCAGCTTAAGTCACACAATTGAGCAGTTCTTC. Protein product: CASSLSHTIEQFF.

This sequence joins TRBV3-1 and TRBJ2-1, with TRBD2 matching over 8 bases. The germline V gene encodes CDR1 LGHDT and CDR2 YNNKEL (reference sequence). Trimming took 2 bases from V and 8 from J; bases not matched to a gene: 5. The CDR3 covers 14 residues. The CDR3 loop is CASSQLGGAYEQFF. The CDR3 bases are TGTGCCAGCAGCCAACTCGGGGGGGCATATGAGCAGTTCTTC.

The chain couples TRBV12-3 or TRBV12-4 to TRBJ2-7; possibly TRBD1 for D (6 bases). CDR3 size: 13 residues. V lost 5 bases, J lost 4 bases, and 12 bases lay in between. In nucleotides, the CDR3 is TGTGCCAGCAGTCCCCGGGACAATTACGAGCAGTACTTC. Translated, it gives CASSPRDNYEQYF.

The V gene is TRBV20-1, the J gene TRBJ2-7; TRBD2 aligns across 7 bases. The germline gives CDR1 DFQATT, CDR2 SNEGSKA (reference sequence). CDR3 length equals 13 residues. The V and J ends lost 0 bases and 7 bases, in that order; junction bases with no gene match: 6. This CDR3 reads CSARESWGGEQYF. The CDR3 region has the DNA TGCAGTGCTAGAGAGAGCTGGGGGGGTGAGCAGTACTTC.

The chain carries TRBV5-1 and TRBJ1-1; the D is unclear. Germline lookup yields CDR1 SGHRS and CDR2 YFSETQ. V was clipped by 6 bases and J by 1 base, with 13 bases between them. CDR3 size: 14 residues. DNA of the CDR3: TGCGCCAGCACCAGAACCCCAGGGAACACTGAAGCTTTCTTT. It encodes CASTRTPGNTEAFF.

This clonotype was recorded only once. The CDR3 is CASSARTGWGTDTQYF. Here the CDR3 DNA reads TGTGCCAGCAGCGCCCGGACAGGCTGGGGCACAGATACGCAGTATTTT. The chain combines TRBV9 with TRBJ2-3, with TRBD1 matching 7 bases. V lost 3 bases, J lost 1 base, and 8 bases stayed unmatched. This CDR3 has 16 residues. The germline V gene encodes CDR1 SGDLS and CDR2 YYNGEE.

The chain combines TRBV4-3 with TRBJ2-1; the D gene is possibly TRBD2 (5 bases). V gave up 3 bases and J gave up 4 bases, with 13 bases separating them. In germline, CDR1 is LGHNA, CDR2 YSLEER. The CDR3 consists of 15 residues. The CDR3 bases are TGCGCCAGCAGCCAGGGCCCCCGGGGTTACAATGAGCAGTTCTTC. Translating gives CASSQGPRGYNEQFF.